This is a list of T cell receptor beta chains from one sample in a study of T cell repertoires in cytomegalovirus infection. These TCRs are of unknown antigen specificity. In TCRdb, the reads were re-called with MiXCR into one record per CDR3 protein. The table shows roughly 920,000 distinct CDR3 sequences, with 30% to 40% occurring only once. The input for sequencing was cultured CD8+ T cells from PBMCs, taken from culture after CMV antigen stimulation. These receptors were taken from a human donor in good health (CMV status not recorded). Some clones in this sample may be carry-over from other donors' samples. CDR3s include the opening cysteine and the closing phenylalanine or tryptophan. The D gene is left open where the match is weak. Rows may omit the clone size; those that give it use once, few, many or a size class.

TRBJ2-3 | TRBD2 | TRBV9 | . | CASSFRSGGVTDTQYF | TGTGCCAGCAGCTTCCGCAGCGGGGGGGTCACAGATACGCAGTATTTT
TRBJ2-3 | TRBD1 | TRBV7-4 | . | CASSPRTGEATDTQYF | TGTGCCAGCAGCCCCCGGACAGGGGAAGCCACAGATACGCAGTATTTT
TRBJ2-3 | . | TRBV29-1 | . | CSVPSMATQYF | TGCAGCGTTCCTTCCATGGCTACGCAGTATTTT
TRBJ1-2 | TRBD1 | TRBV12-3/TRBV12-4 | . | CASSTGEVEGHGYTF | TGTGCCAGCAGTACAGGGGAAGTCGAAGGACATGGCTACACCTTC
TRBJ2-1 | . | TRBV27 | once | CASSLSWGGRNEQFF | TGTGCCAGCAGTTTGTCGTGGGGGGGCAGGAATGAGCAGTTCTTC
TRBJ1-1 | . | TRBV5-3 | . | CASSLGVLSFF | TGTGCCAGCAGCTTGGGGGTGCTGTCTTTCTTT
TRBJ2-1 | . | TRBV6-1 | . | CASSSWGYNEQFF | TGTGCCAGCAGTTCGTGGGGGTACAATGAGCAGTTCTTC
TRBJ1-6 | TRBD1 | TRBV27 | . | CASRTGGFNSPLHF | TGTGCCTCCCGGACAGGGGGCTTTAATTCACCCCTCCACTTT
TRBJ2-1 | . | TRBV6-8 | once | CASSYSEGPRNEQFF | TGTGCCAGCAGTTACTCGGAGGGACCTCGAAATGAGCAGTTCTTC
TRBJ2-5 | . | TRBV12-3/TRBV12-4 | . | CASRDNRGQETQYF | TGTGCCAGCCGAGACAATAGGGGACAAGAGACCCAGTACTTC
TRBJ2-4 | . | TRBV3-1 | . | CASSQVGSVGNIQYF | TGTGCCAGCAGCCAAGTGGGGTCCGTCGGAAACATTCAGTACTTC
TRBJ1-1 | . | TRBV12-3/TRBV12-4 | once | CANSFPLTEAFF | TGTGCCAACAGTTTTCCCTTGACTGAAGCTTTCTTT
TRBJ1-1 | . | TRBV2 | . | CASSETTEGEAFF | TGTGCCAGCAGTGAGACGACGGAGGGTGAAGCTTTCTTT
TRBJ1-2 | TRBD1 | TRBV12-3/TRBV12-4 | few | CASQKGTGAYYGYTF | TGTGCCAGCCAAAAAGGGACAGGAGCTTACTATGGCTACACCTTC
TRBJ1-1 | . | TRBV7-6 | few | CASSSTRGRANTEAFF | TGTGCCAGCAGCTCGACCCGCGGACGGGCGAACACTGAAGCTTTCTTT